The 19 T cell receptor beta chains listed next were all sequenced from one sample in a study of T-cell reconstitution after alpha-beta-depleted transplantation in children. A TCRbeta library incorporating unique molecular identifiers was prepared. In TCRdb, the PCR reads were re-called with MiXCR into one record per CDR3 protein. The data contain a few hundred thousand distinct CDR3 sequences, 25% to 30% of them singletons. Sequencing was performed on PBMCs, taken before TCRalphabeta/CD19-depleted stem cell transplant. The receptors derive from a boy under two years old with Wiskott-Aldrich syndrome, due to receive a stem cell transplant.

The genes are TRBV2 and TRBJ2-3, with D unresolved. CDR1 and CDR2 (germline): SNHLY, FYNNEI. The V and J ends lost 4 bases and 2 bases respectively, with 4 bases between them. The CDR3 sequence is 12 residues long. CDR3 sequence (DNA): TGTGCCAGCAGTGTCCTCACAGATACGCAGTATTTT. Encoded protein: CASSVLTDTQYF.

This clonotype was found a few times. This chain connects TRBV21-1 to TRBJ2-3; the table gives TRBD2 as D, unverified against the DNA. TRBV21-1 is deemed a pseudogene. The CDR3 spans 18 residues. The CDR3 DNA reads TGTGCCAGCAGCAAAGAGTGGCCTGGCGGGGCTAGCACAGATACGCAGTATTTT. Translating it yields CASSKEWPGGASTDTQYF.

This clonotype was observed a few times. The chain recombines TRBV25-1 with TRBJ2-5, with D perhaps matching TRBD1 or TRBD2 (6 bases each). V was trimmed by 1 base and J by 8 bases, leaving 14 bases between them. Germline-derived CDR1 and CDR2 are MGHDK and SYGVNS. The CDR3 runs to 14 residues. CDR3 protein: CASSEWGLGSTQYF. Here the CDR3 DNA reads TGTGCCAGCAGTGAATGGGGGCTCGGGAGTACCCAGTACTTC.

CDR3 in amino acids: CASSWIAGETEQYF. Written as DNA, the CDR3 is TGCGCCAGCAGCTGGATAGCGGGAGAAACCGAGCAGTACTTC. V gene TRBV5-1 combines with J gene TRBJ2-7; TRBD2 agrees at 9 bases. V shed 3 bases, J shed 6 bases, and the junction held 7 bases outside the gene matches. There are 14 residues in the CDR3. The germline V gene has CDR1 SGHRS and CDR2 YFSETQ.

The V gene is TRBV7-7, the J gene TRBJ2-5; 12 nucleotides line up with TRBD1. The germline V gene has CDR1 SSHAT and CDR2 FNYEAQ (reference sequence). This CDR3 spans 15 amino acids. V dropped 5 bases and J dropped 5; count of bases not matched to a gene: 6. The CDR3 sequence is CASSPGQGAKETQYF. CDR3 bases: TGTGCCAGCAGCCCGGGACAGGGGGCTAAGGAGACCCAGTACTTC.

This clonotype showed up just a few times. This chain joins TRBV7-9 and TRBJ2-1; no clear D. This CDR3 comprises 14 residues. V gave up 1 base and J gave up 7 bases, with 11 bases separating them. Germline CDR1 and CDR2: SEHNR and FQNEAQ (reference sequence). The chain's CDR3 is CASSLEIGVNEQFF. In DNA, the CDR3 is TGTGCCAGCAGCTTAGAGATTGGGGTGAATGAGCAGTTCTTC.

The chain employs TRBV5-1 and TRBJ2-7, with 8 bases aligning to TRBD2. With 0 bases clipped from V and 4 bases from J, the junction kept 9 bases outside the gene matches. Germline assignment: CDR1 SGHRS and CDR2 YFSETQ. This CDR3 has 16 amino acids. CDR3 sequence reads: CASSLVSGGPTYEQYF. The CDR3 bases are TGCGCCAGCAGCTTGGTTTCGGGAGGGCCTACGTACGAGCAGTACTTC.

This sequence joins TRBV15 and TRBJ2-5; D is ambiguous. The V gene's germline CDR1 is LNHNV and CDR2 YYDKDF (reference sequence). CDR3 length: 14 residues. Trimming shortened V by 1 base and J by 1 base, and 7 bases separated the two germline ends. The CDR3 region is CATSRVGGQETQYF. The CDR3 coding sequence is TGTGCCACCAGCAGAGTGGGCGGCCAAGAGACCCAGTACTTC.

CDR3 residues: CASRNSHLFTGELFF. The CDR3 DNA reads TGCGCCAGCAGGAACTCCCACCTCTTCACCGGGGAGCTGTTTTTT. This sequence joins TRBV5-1 and TRBJ2-2; D unclear. The germline V gene encodes CDR1 SGHRS and CDR2 YFSETQ. Trimming cost V 5 bases and J 4 bases, with 15 bases left between them. The CDR3 is made up of 15 amino acids.

The rearrangement joins TRBV5-1 to TRBJ2-1; D is uncertain. CDR3 length: 16 residues. The V and J ends lost 7 bases and 5 bases respectively, with 22 bases between them. Germline values: CDR1 SGHRS, CDR2 YFSETQ. CDR3 residues: CASPGAHNTHDNEQFF. CDR3 sequence (DNA): TGCGCCAGCCCCGGAGCCCACAACACCCACGACAATGAGCAGTTCTTC.

In its sample, this clonotype was seen a few times. The rearrangement uses TRBV12-3 or TRBV12-4 and TRBJ2-3; weak D call: TRBD1 (5 bases). This CDR3 is 13 amino acids long. The V end lost 5 bases, the J end lost 4 bases, and 10 bases lay between the germline ends. The CDR3 loop is CASSRQQADTQYF. The CDR3 DNA reads TGTGCCAGCAGTAGACAGCAGGCAGATACGCAGTATTTT.

This chain joins TRBV5-1 and TRBJ2-2, with 9 bases identical to TRBD2. Germline V CDR1 and CDR2: SGHRS, YFSETQ. The CDR3 spans 15 residues. V dropped 7 bases and J dropped 4; count of bases not matched to a gene: 8. The CDR3 coding sequence is TGCGCCAGCCATGCGGGAGGGCTCGGCACCGGGGAGCTGTTTTTT. Translated, it gives CASHAGGLGTGELFF. The whole variable domain, filled in from reference TRBV5-1 and TRBJ2-2, reads KAGVTQTPRYLIKTRGQQVTLSCSPISGHRSVSWYQQTPGQGLQFLFEYFSETQRNKGNFPGRFSGRQFSNSRSEMNVSTLELGDSALYLCASHAGGLGTGELFFGEGSRLTVL.

This clonotype came up a few times. The chain joins TRBV5-1 to TRBJ2-3; 7 positions match TRBD2. Per germline, CDR1 SGHRS and CDR2 YFSETQ. There are 16 residues in the CDR3. With 3 bases clipped from V and 1 base from J, the junction kept 8 bases outside the gene matches. The CDR3 here is CASSSLRSGGTDTQYF. The CDR3 bases are TGCGCCAGCAGCTCTTTACGCAGCGGGGGCACAGATACGCAGTATTTT. Full variable domain (remainder filled in from reference TRBV5-1 and TRBJ2-3): KAGVTQTPRYLIKTRGQQVTLSCSPISGHRSVSWYQQTPGQGLQFLFEYFSETQRNKGNFPGRFSGRQFSNSRSEMNVSTLELGDSALYLCASSSLRSGGTDTQYFGPGTRLTVL.

The genes are TRBV13 and TRBJ2-6; a weak D match, TRBD2 (5 bases). The V and J ends lost 5 bases and 4 bases respectively, with 15 bases between them. The CDR3 length is 16 residues. Germline CDR1 is PRHDT and CDR2 is FYEKMQ (reference sequence). CDR3 region: CASSHHEGLGANVLTF. Written as DNA, the CDR3 is TGTGCCAGCAGCCATCACGAGGGCCTGGGGGCCAACGTCCTGACTTTC.

This clonotype was counted only a few times. The V call is TRBV3-1, the J call TRBJ1-5; possibly TRBD1 for D (5 bases). Germline V CDR1 and CDR2: LGHDT, YNNKEL (reference sequence). Trimming shortened V by 3 bases and J by 4 bases, and 10 bases separated the two germline ends. This CDR3 is built from 14 residues. The chain's CDR3 is CASSQGLPNQPQHF. In nucleotides, the CDR3 is TGTGCCAGCAGCCAGGGACTACCTAATCAGCCCCAGCATTTT. Looking up the rest from reference TRBV3-1 and TRBJ1-5 gives the full variable domain: DTAVSQTPKYLVTQMGNDKSIKCEQNLGHDTMYWYKQDSKKFLKIMFSYNNKELIINETVPNRFSPKSPDKAHLNLHINSLELGDSAVYFCASSQGLPNQPQHFGDGTRLSIL.

The chain combines TRBV4-1 with TRBJ2-2; D is unclear. Trimming cost V 4 bases and J 7 bases, with 19 bases left between them. Germline V gene sequence: CDR1 MGHRA, CDR2 YSYEKL. This CDR3 comprises 16 residues. The chain's CDR3 is CASSLRTDAGIGELFF. The CDR3 nucleotides read TGCGCCAGCAGCCTTAGGACCGACGCAGGAATCGGGGAGCTGTTTTTT.

This chain joins TRBV5-1 and TRBJ2-1; 11 positions match TRBD2. After removal of 6 bases from V and 4 bases from J, the junction contained 6 bases not matched to a gene. Per germline, CDR1 SGHRS and CDR2 YFSETQ. The CDR3 loop spans 15 amino acids. The DNA for the CDR3 is TGCGCCAGCACCCGCGGGACTAGCGGTTACAATGAGCAGTTCTTC. Protein: CASTRGTSGYNEQFF.

The table lists this clonotype with a few counts. V usage is TRBV4-1 and J usage is TRBJ2-1, with D uncertain. CDR1 and CDR2 (germline): MGHRA, YSYEKL. This CDR3 is 14 amino acids long. V was clipped by 2 bases and J by 4 bases, with 9 bases between them. Written as DNA, the CDR3 is TGCGCCAGCAGCCAAACGCGTTCTTACAATGAGCAGTTCTTC. Residues: CASSQTRSYNEQFF.

This clonotype was seen only a few times. The CDR3 DNA follows: TGCGCCAGCAGCTTGGGGAAAACTGAAGCTTTCTTT. Translating gives CASSLGKTEAFF. The V gene is TRBV5-1, the J gene TRBJ1-1; D is unclear. Trimming pared 0 bases from V and 5 bases from J, leaving 5 bases between. Germline-derived CDR1 and CDR2 are SGHRS and YFSETQ. This CDR3 has 12 residues.